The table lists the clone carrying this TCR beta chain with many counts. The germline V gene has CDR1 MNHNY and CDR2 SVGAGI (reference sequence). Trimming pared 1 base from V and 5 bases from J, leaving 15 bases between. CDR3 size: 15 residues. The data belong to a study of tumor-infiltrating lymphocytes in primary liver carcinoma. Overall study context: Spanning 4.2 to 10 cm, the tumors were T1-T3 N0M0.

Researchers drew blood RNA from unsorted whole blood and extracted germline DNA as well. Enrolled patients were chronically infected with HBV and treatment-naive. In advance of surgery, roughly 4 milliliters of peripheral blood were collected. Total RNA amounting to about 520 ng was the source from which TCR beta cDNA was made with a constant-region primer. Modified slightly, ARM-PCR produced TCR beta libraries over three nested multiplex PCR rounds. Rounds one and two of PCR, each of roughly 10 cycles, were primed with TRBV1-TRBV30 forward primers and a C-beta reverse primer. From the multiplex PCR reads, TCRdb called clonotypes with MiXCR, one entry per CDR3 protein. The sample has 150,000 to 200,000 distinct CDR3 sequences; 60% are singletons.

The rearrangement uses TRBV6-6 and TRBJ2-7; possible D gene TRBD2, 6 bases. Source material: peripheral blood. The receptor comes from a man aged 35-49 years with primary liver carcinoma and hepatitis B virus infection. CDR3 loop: CASSYLGREDHEQYF. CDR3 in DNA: TGTGCCAGCAGTTACTTGGGTAGGGAGGACCACGAGCAGTACTTC.